Shown below are 27 T cell receptor beta chains from a single sample sequenced in a study of CD8+ T cells in alopecia areata. Extracted RNA was reverse transcribed, and the resulting cDNA served as sequencing template. The method was immunoSEQ multiplex PCR; TCRdb's version includes in-frame clones alone and lacks a portion of them. The data contain roughly 250,000 clones, under 70% of them singletons. Here the sequenced sample was CD4+ T cells sorted from blood, taken at week 0. These receptors came from a human donor with alopecia areata.

The J gene is TRBJ2-5, the V gene TRBV15; 9 bases align to TRBD2. J was trimmed by 6 bases and V by 2 bases; bases with no gene match: 10. Germline V gene data show CDR1 as LNHNV and CDR2 as YYDKDF (reference sequence). CDR3 length: 16 amino acids. CDR3 DNA: TGTGCCACCAGCAGAAACCGTAGCGGGGGAAAGAAGACCCAGTACTTC. Translation: CATSRNRSGGKKTQYF. Full variable domain (missing parts from reference TRBV15 and TRBJ2-5): DAMVIQNPRYQVTQFGKPVTLSCSQTLNHNVMYWYQQKSSQAPKLLFHYYDKDFNNEADTPDNFQSRRPNTSFCFLDIRSPGLGDTAMYLCATSRNRSGGKKTQYFGPGTRLLVL.

This chain connects TRBV9 to TRBJ1-2, with D possibly being TRBD1 (6 bases). The CDR3 covers 14 residues. Germline lookup yields CDR1 SGDLS and CDR2 YYNGEE. Trimming took off 2 bases at V and 8 bases at J, with 16 bases between the two ends. The CDR3 DNA is TGTGCCAGCAGCGTGGGGACATGGGTGAGCGGCTACACCTTC. Translating gives CASSVGTWVSGYTF.

As for this clone: This same CDR3 is encoded by further DNA sequences in the sample. V and J are TRBV19 and TRBJ2-7; 7 nucleotides align to TRBD2. Germline V gene data show CDR1 as LNHDA and CDR2 as SQIVND (reference sequence). The CDR3 is 12 residues long. Germline trimming cut 8 bases from V and 4 bases from J; bases unmatched to any gene: 5. This CDR3 reads CASSRGEYEQYF. The CDR3 nucleotides are TGTGCCAGTTCTCGGGGGGAATACGAGCAGTACTTC.

This clone was counted a few times. Within the sample, other DNA sequences also encode this same CDR3. The V call is TRBV7-2, the J call TRBJ2-5; D remains unclear. Germline V gene lookup returns CDR1 SGHTA and CDR2 FQGNSA. The CDR3 is 14 amino acids. Trimming took off 3 bases at V and 1 base at J, with 9 bases between the two ends. Written as DNA, the CDR3 is TGTGCCAGCAGCTTGGCTGGGTCCCAAGAGACCCAGTACTTC. Translating it yields CASSLAGSQETQYF.

This clone turned up a few times. This chain joins TRBV5-1 and TRBJ2-4; D ambiguous. V lost 0 bases and J lost 9, with 13 bases in between. The germline gives CDR1 SGHRS, CDR2 YFSETQ. The CDR3 is made up of 14 amino acids. CDR3 nucleotide sequence: TGCGCCAGCAGCTTGGTAGATTACGGTAGCATTCAGTACTTC. Protein: CASSLVDYGSIQYF.

This clone was seen more than once but under ten times. V usage is TRBV5-1 and J usage is TRBJ2-1; D is unclear. CDR1 and CDR2 from the germline V gene are SGHRS and YFSETQ. Trimming pared 4 bases from V and 8 bases from J, leaving 19 bases between. The CDR3 consists of 15 residues. This CDR3 is CASSPSPGMGHEQFF. CDR3 bases: TGCGCCAGCAGCCCCAGTCCAGGCATGGGTCATGAGCAGTTCTTC.

V and J are TRBV29-1 and TRBJ1-1; D uncertain. Germline CDR1 reads SQVTM; CDR2 reads ANQGSEA. The CDR3 is 11 residues long. Trimming left V 3 bases short and J 3 bases short, with 5 bases between. CDR3 bases: TGCAGCGTTGACGTTGACACTGAAGCTTTCTTT. Translating it yields CSVDVDTEAFF. Supplemented by reference TRBV29-1 and TRBJ1-1, the full variable domain reads SAVISQKPSRDICQRGTSLTIQCQVDSQVTMMFWYRQQPGQSLTLIATANQGSEATYESGFVIDKFPISRPNLTFSTLTVSNMSPEDSSIYLCSVDVDTEAFFGQGTRLTVV.

This clone was observed a few times. The DNA of the CDR3 is TGCAGCGTTGATAACCACGACGATACGCAGTATTTT. Its translation is CSVDNHDDTQYF. The gene calls are TRBV29-1 and TRBJ2-3, with no clear D. The CDR3 is 12 amino acids. Looked up from germline, CDR1 is SQVTM and CDR2 is ANQGSEA. Trimming stripped 3 bases from V and 6 bases from J, with 10 bases between.

This chain joins TRBV2 and TRBJ2-7; perhaps TRBD1 as D (5 bases). This CDR3 comprises 14 residues. Deletions cut 4 bases from V and 5 bases from J, with 15 bases between. Germline V gene data show CDR1 as SNHLY and CDR2 as FYNNEI. The CDR3 DNA follows: TGTGCCAGCAGTGTACTTGCCAGGGAAAACGAGCAGTACTTC. Its translation is CASSVLARENEQYF.

The chain combines TRBV6-5 with TRBJ2-5; D unresolved. Germline CDR1 reads MNHEY; CDR2 reads SVGAGI. V gave up 10 bases and J gave up 2 bases, with 17 bases separating them. The CDR3 extends over 14 amino acids. For the CDR3, the DNA is TGTGCCACCCAGCTGAGTCACAGTCAAGAGACCCAGTACTTC. Residues: CATQLSHSQETQYF.

V is TRBV30 and J is TRBJ1-1; 7 bases are shared with TRBD1. There are 13 residues in the CDR3. The V gene end was trimmed by 5 bases and the J gene end by 5 bases; junction bases not matched to a gene: 8. The V gene's germline CDR1 is GTSNPN and CDR2 SVGIG (reference sequence). CDR3 sequence: CAWQTTGWTEAFF. Here the CDR3 DNA reads TGTGCCTGGCAAACGACAGGGTGGACTGAAGCTTTCTTT.

This clone was seen once. The J gene is TRBJ1-6, the V gene TRBV10-3; D is unclear. This CDR3 has 16 amino acids. In germline, CDR1 is ENHRY, CDR2 SYGVKD. The germline V and J ends were trimmed by 2 bases and 7 bases, with 15 bases remaining between them. In DNA, the CDR3 is TGTGCCATCAGTGAGATGATTGGGGATCCAAATTCACCCCTCCACTTT. Its protein is CAISEMIGDPNSPLHF.

The V gene is TRBV29-1, the J gene TRBJ2-7; no definite D call. The length of the CDR3 is 13 residues. The V gene lost 1 base and the J gene lost 2 bases, with 9 bases spanning the gap. The germline V gene encodes CDR1 SQVTM and CDR2 ANQGSEA. The CDR3 DNA follows: TGCAGCGTTGAAGCTCGCAGCCCCTACGAGCAGTACTTC. Translated, it gives CSVEARSPYEQYF.

This chain connects TRBV2 to TRBJ2-1; 7 nucleotides line up with TRBD2. The CDR3 runs to 13 residues. V gave up 4 bases and J gave up 7 bases; unmatched junction bases: 4. Germline V gives CDR1 SNHLY, CDR2 FYNNEI. In DNA form, the CDR3 reads TGTGCCAGCAGTGGGGGACTACGTAATGAGCAGTTCTTC. Amino acids: CASSGGLRNEQFF.

The table lists this clone with a few counts. The V call is TRBV9, the J call TRBJ2-7, with D perhaps matching TRBD2 (6 bases). Germline lookup yields CDR1 SGDLS and CDR2 YYNGEE. The V and J ends lost 0 bases and 0 bases respectively, with 10 bases between them. The CDR3 contains 15 residues. The DNA of the CDR3 is TGTGCCAGCAGCGTAGGCGGGGCGGACTCCTACGAGCAGTACTTC. Protein product: CASSVGGADSYEQYF.

This clone was seen a handful of times. The chain has TRBV11-2 and TRBJ2-5; possible D gene TRBD1, 6 bases. Germline loops: CDR1 SGHAT, CDR2 FQNNGV. The CDR3 is made up of 12 amino acids. Trimming shortened V by 3 bases and J by 5 bases, and 7 bases separated the two germline ends. CDR3 sequence reads: CASSFDRETQYF. The CDR3 nucleotides are TGTGCCAGCAGCTTCGACAGGGAGACCCAGTACTTC. Full variable domain (remainder filled in from reference TRBV11-2 and TRBJ2-5): EAGVAQSPRYKIIEKRQSVAFWCNPISGHATLYWYQQILGQGPKLLIQFQNNGVVDDSQLPKDRFSAERLKGVDSTLKIQPAKLEDSAVYLCASSFDRETQYFGPGTRLLVL.

The V call is TRBV6-1, the J call TRBJ1-1, with 7 bases fitting TRBD1. Germline V CDR1 and CDR2: MNHNS, SASEGT. V was clipped by 3 bases and J by 4 bases; unmatched bases: 5. The CDR3 runs to 14 residues. CDR3 residues: CASSDRGKTTEAFF. The CDR3 region has the DNA TGTGCCAGCAGTGACAGGGGGAAGACCACTGAAGCTTTCTTT.

The J gene is TRBJ2-5, the V gene TRBV18; tentative D call: TRBD1 (6 bases). V lost 8 bases to trimming and J lost 4 bases, with 11 bases between them. Germline-derived CDR1 and CDR2 are KGHSH and LQKENI. CDR3 length: 12 amino acids. The CDR3 DNA follows: TGTGCCAGCCTGGGGGCCCCAGAGACCCAGTACTTC. As protein: CASLGAPETQYF.

The V call is TRBV29-1, the J call TRBJ1-2; the match to TRBD1 covers 8 bases. The ends lost 8 bases at V and 0 bases at J; junction bases unmatched: 5. Per germline, CDR1 SQVTM and CDR2 ANQGSEA. The CDR3 is made up of 13 amino acids. In nucleotides, the CDR3 is TGCAGCACCGGGACAGGAGCTAACTATGGCTACACCTTC. It encodes CSTGTGANYGYTF. Looking up the rest from reference TRBV29-1 and TRBJ1-2 gives the full variable domain: SAVISQKPSRDICQRGTSLTIQCQVDSQVTMMFWYRQQPGQSLTLIATANQGSEATYESGFVIDKFPISRPNLTFSTLTVSNMSPEDSSIYLCSTGTGANYGYTFGSGTRLTVV.

This clone was observed a few times. The chain combines TRBV7-8 with TRBJ2-1; 7 bases map to TRBD1. The V gene end was trimmed by 2 bases and the J gene end by 4 bases; junction bases not matched to a gene: 5. This CDR3 contains 15 residues. CDR1 and CDR2 (germline): SGHVS, FQNEAQ. The CDR3 region is CASSLRGPIYNEQFF. The CDR3 bases are TGTGCCAGCAGCTTAAGGGGGCCAATATACAATGAGCAGTTCTTC.

The chain combines TRBV5-4 with TRBJ2-6; TRBD1 might be the D (6 bases). V lost 0 bases to trimming and J lost 2 bases, with 12 bases between them. CDR1 SGHNT and CDR2 YYREEE come from the germline V gene (reference sequence). This CDR3 has 17 residues. The CDR3 DNA reads as TGTGCCAGCAGCTTGGTCGCCAGGGGAGCTGGGGCCAACGTCCTGACTTTC. Protein sequence: CASSLVARGAGANVLTF.

The gene calls are TRBV4-1 and TRBJ2-7, with 11 nucleotides matching TRBD1. The trim removed 1 base at V and 2 bases at J, leaving 4 bases unmatched. Germline V gives CDR1 MGHRA, CDR2 YSYEKL. The CDR3 is 16 residues long. The DNA of the CDR3 is TGCGCCAGCAGCCAAGCCGGACAGGGGGCCGCCTACGAGCAGTACTTC. Translating it yields CASSQAGQGAAYEQYF.

The V call is TRBV9, the J call TRBJ2-1; the match to TRBD2 covers 10 bases. The junction had 10 bases not matched to a gene; V was cut back by 4 bases and J by 6 bases. The CDR3 is 16 amino acids. Germline V gene data show CDR1 as SGDLS and CDR2 as YYNGEE. The CDR3 DNA reads as TGTGCCAGCAGCCCAGTGGGAGCGGGGGGGGTCAATGAGCAGTTCTTC. Translation gives CASSPVGAGGVNEQFF.

The rearrangement links TRBV15 to TRBJ2-7; 12 nucleotides match TRBD2. With 3 bases clipped from V and 1 base from J, the junction kept 7 bases outside the gene matches. Germline CDR1 and CDR2: LNHNV and YYDKDF (reference sequence). This CDR3 has 17 amino acids. The CDR3 nucleotides are TGTGCCACCAGCAGGGCTGCTGGACTAGCGGGGTCCTACGAGCAGTACTTC. This codes for CATSRAAGLAGSYEQYF.

This chain connects TRBV5-1 to TRBJ2-1; 8 bases fit TRBD1. The CDR3 covers 14 residues. The V gene end was trimmed by 7 bases and the J gene end by 8 bases; junction bases not matched to a gene: 11. Per germline, CDR1 SGHRS and CDR2 YFSETQ. CDR3 region: CASGAGGTFDEQFF. CDR3 bases: TGCGCCAGCGGAGCAGGGGGCACTTTCGATGAGCAGTTCTTC. The variable domain in full, completed from reference TRBV5-1 and TRBJ2-1, reads KAGVTQTPRYLIKTRGQQVTLSCSPISGHRSVSWYQQTPGQGLQFLFEYFSETQRNKGNFPGRFSGRQFSNSRSEMNVSTLELGDSALYLCASGAGGTFDEQFFGPGTRLTVL.

The chain uses TRBV4-2 and TRBJ2-3; 9 bases are a match to TRBD2. Germline V gene sequence: CDR1 LGHNA, CDR2 YNFKEQ. The CDR3 has 17 residues. V was pared by 0 bases and J by 2 bases, with 6 bases of the junction left unmatched. The CDR3 DNA sequence: TGTGCCAGCAGCCAAGATCTGGGCGGGGGGGCCACAGATACGCAGTATTTT. It translates to CASSQDLGGGATDTQYF.

The chain carries TRBV30 and TRBJ1-6; 7 positions agree with TRBD1. The CDR3 totals 14 residues. The germline CDR1 and CDR2 sequences are GTSNPN and SVGIG (reference sequence). With 1 base clipped from V and 7 bases from J, the junction kept 4 bases outside the gene matches. The CDR3 spells CAWSGGQSNSPLHF. The CDR3 DNA follows: TGTGCCTGGAGTGGGGGACAGTCGAATTCACCCCTCCACTTT.